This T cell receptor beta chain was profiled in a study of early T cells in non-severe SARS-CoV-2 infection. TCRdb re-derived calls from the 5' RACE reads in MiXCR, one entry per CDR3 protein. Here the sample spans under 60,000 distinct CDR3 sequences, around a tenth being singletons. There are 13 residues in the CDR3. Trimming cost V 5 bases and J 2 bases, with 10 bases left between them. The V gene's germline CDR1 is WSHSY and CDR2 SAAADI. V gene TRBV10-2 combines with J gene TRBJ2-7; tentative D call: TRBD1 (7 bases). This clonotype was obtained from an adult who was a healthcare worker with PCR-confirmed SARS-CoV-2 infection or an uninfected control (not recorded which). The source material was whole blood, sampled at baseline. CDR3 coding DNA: TGCGCCAGCAGTAGCAGGGGGGCCTACGAGCAGTACTTC. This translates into CASSSRGAYEQYF.